This T cell receptor (beta chain) was captured in a study of blood T cells in healthy people across ages. Germline lookup yields CDR1 SNHLY and CDR2 FYNNEI. Trimming left V 6 bases short and J 11 bases short, with 14 bases between. The CDR3 is made up of 11 amino acids. A second roughly 6 to 12 cycle PCR used barcoded and J-beta primers. Via MiXCR, TCRdb re-called the 5' RACE reads, giving one row per CDR3 protein. Among some 760,000 distinct CDR3 sequences, around 25% were seen once, and the ten largest hold under 4.5%. This clonotype was seen more than once but under ten times. These same records also appear under a second study, on T cells of mothers and their children.

What was sequenced was blood. This clonotype was sampled from a boy younger than 18 in good health. The chain carries TRBV2 and TRBJ2-7, with D perhaps matching TRBD1 (6 bases). The CDR3 DNA is TGTGCCAGCAGCGGACAGAGGGCGGAGTACTTC. Residues: CASSGQRAEYF.